The 24 T cell receptor beta chains presented below share a single source sample, sequenced in a study of blood T cell repertoires in COVID-19. Only in-frame clones appear in the TCRdb table, and some are missing; sequencing was by immunoSEQ multiplex PCR. This sample carries under 350,000 clones, 80% to 90% of them seen once, and the ten largest clones take about 5%. The sequenced material came from peripheral blood. The receptors here all came from a man in his forties with acute or convalescent COVID-19.

The chain is built from TRBV12-5 and TRBJ1-1, with unresolved D. Germline-derived CDR1 and CDR2 are LGHNT and FRNRAP. With 5 bases removed from V and 1 base from J, the gap between germline ends came to 8 bases. This CDR3 comprises 13 residues. For the CDR3, the DNA is TGTGCTAGTGGTCCCGGGTGGAACACTGAAGCTTTCTTT. It is translated as CASGPGWNTEAFF.

This clone has just a few counts. The chain recombines TRBV27 with TRBJ2-2, with a weak D call TRBD1 (6 bases). V dropped 4 bases and J dropped 8 bases, with 20 bases sitting between them. This CDR3 contains 16 residues. CDR1 and CDR2 from the germline V gene are MNHEY and SMNVEV (reference sequence). The CDR3 sequence: CASSSRPVRGGGELFF. The CDR3 DNA sequence: TGTGCCAGCAGTTCACGTCCGGTCAGGGGCGGTGGGGAGCTGTTTTTT.

This chain uses TRBV5-1 with TRBJ2-5; TRBD1 is a possible D gene (5 bases). Germline CDR1 is SGHRS and CDR2 is YFSETQ. CDR3 length: 14 residues. V was cut by 1 base and J by 2 bases, with 9 bases left in between. The CDR3 loop reads CASSLRQRQETQYF. The DNA for the CDR3 is TGCGCCAGCAGCTTGCGACAGAGACAAGAGACCCAGTACTTC. The whole variable domain, remainder taken from reference TRBV5-1 and TRBJ2-5, is KAGVTQTPRYLIKTRGQQVTLSCSPISGHRSVSWYQQTPGQGLQFLFEYFSETQRNKGNFPGRFSGRQFSNSRSEMNVSTLELGDSALYLCASSLRQRQETQYFGPGTRLLVL.

This clone has only one observation. In DNA, the CDR3 is TGCGCCAGCAGCTTGGCCATATTTCGGACTAGCGGGGCTCAAGAGACCCAGTACTTC. Encoded protein: CASSLAIFRTSGAQETQYF. The rearrangement uses TRBV5-1 and TRBJ2-5; TRBD2 matches at 12 bases. J lost 2 bases, V lost 0 bases, and 11 bases had no gene match. From germline, CDR1 is SGHRS and CDR2 YFSETQ. The CDR3 is 19 amino acids.

This chain joins TRBV20-1 and TRBJ2-6, with D tentatively TRBD2 (6 bases). Germline-derived CDR1 and CDR2 are DFQATT and SNEGSKA (reference sequence). The CDR3 contains 16 residues. V gave up 3 bases and J gave up 3 bases, with 15 bases separating them. CDR3 amino acids: CSASNQGGNGANVLTF. The CDR3 DNA is TGCAGTGCTAGTAATCAGGGAGGTAATGGGGCCAACGTCCTGACTTTC.

The chain combines TRBV10-3 with TRBJ1-2; D not certain. Germline CDR1 and CDR2: ENHRY and SYGVKD. This CDR3 is 12 amino acids long. V was shortened by 11 bases and J by 4 bases, with 14 bases between the two germline ends. The CDR3 sequence is CASSDTIYGYTF. The CDR3 nucleotides read TGTGCCTCTAGCGACACTATCTATGGCTACACCTTC.

This clone has just one count. The gene calls are TRBV3-1 (or the pseudogene TRBV3-2) and TRBJ1-3, with D possibly matching TRBD1 (5 bases). Trimming removed 6 bases from V and 4 bases from J, with 13 bases in between. CDR1 is LGHDT and CDR2 is YNNKEL in the germline V gene (reference sequence). The CDR3 has 14 residues. Here the CDR3 DNA reads TGTGCCAGCAGTACCGGGACTCCGGGAAACACCATATATTTT. Translation: CASSTGTPGNTIYF.

J is TRBJ2-2 and V is TRBV5-8; D perhaps matches TRBD2 (6 bases). With 1 base removed from V and 7 bases from J, the gap between germline ends came to 17 bases. Germline CDR1 and CDR2: SGHTS and YDEGEE. The CDR3 totals 16 residues. DNA for the CDR3: TGTGCCAGCAGCTTGATGCCGGGACTGAAGGGCGGGGAGCTGTTTTTT. Its translation: CASSLMPGLKGGELFF. Variable domain in full (rest from reference TRBV5-8 and TRBJ2-2): EAGVTQSPTHLIKTRGQQATLRCSPISGHTSVYWYQQALGLGLQFLLWYDEGEERNRGNFPPRFSGRQFPNYSSELNVNALELEDSALYLCASSLMPGLKGGELFFGEGSRLTVL.

The rearrangement joins TRBV11-2 to TRBJ2-7; TRBD1 might be the D (6 bases). Trimming shortened V by 1 base and J by 6 bases, and 19 bases separated the two germline ends. The CDR3 sequence is 16 residues long. Germline-derived CDR1 and CDR2 are SGHAT and FQNNGV. In DNA, the CDR3 is TGTGCCAGCAGCTTAGGAAGGGGCAGGGGATCTCTCGAGCAGTACTTC. As protein: CASSLGRGRGSLEQYF.

CDR3 region: CAWSVRGSWRSTEAFF. For the CDR3, the DNA is TGTGCCTGGAGTGTACGCGGAAGCTGGAGGTCCACTGAAGCTTTCTTT. The chain carries TRBV30 and TRBJ1-1, with no clear D. V lost 0 bases, J lost 4 bases, and 18 bases lay in between. Germline V gene data show CDR1 as GTSNPN and CDR2 as SVGIG (reference sequence). This CDR3 is built from 16 residues.

This CDR3 is CASSRDSTDTQYF. DNA of the CDR3: TGTGCCAGCAGCCGGGACTCAACAGATACGCAGTATTTT. The V gene is TRBV7-9, the J gene TRBJ2-3, with D possibly being TRBD2 (6 bases). V dropped 5 bases and J dropped 3 bases, with 9 bases sitting between them. The CDR3 consists of 13 residues. Germline lookup yields CDR1 SEHNR and CDR2 FQNEAQ (reference sequence).

V and J are TRBV6-5 and TRBJ2-7; D may be TRBD2 (7 bases). Germline lookup yields CDR1 MNHEY and CDR2 SVGAGI. This CDR3 is 15 amino acids long. Trimming left V 6 bases short and J 5 bases short, with 20 bases between. CDR3 protein: CASSDRGGTEDEQYF. CDR3 bases: TGTGCCAGCAGCGATAGGGGGGGGACGGAAGACGAGCAGTACTTC.

The chain combines TRBV19 with TRBJ1-1, with TRBD1 identical over 8 bases. Germline CDR1 and CDR2: LNHDA and SQIVND (reference sequence). The CDR3 has 16 residues. The ends lost 3 bases at V and 1 base at J; junction bases unmatched: 7. CDR3 in amino acids: CASSIGQGVSNTEAFF. CDR3 coding DNA: TGTGCCAGTAGTATCGGACAGGGCGTCTCGAACACTGAAGCTTTCTTT.

The chain joins TRBV19 to TRBJ1-4; the D is unclear. The CDR3 spans 13 residues. CDR1 and CDR2 (germline): LNHDA, SQIVND (reference sequence). The V end lost 11 bases, the J end lost 5 bases, and 15 bases lay between the germline ends. The CDR3 DNA reads as TGTGCCTCAAGCAAGACGGGGAATGAAAAACTGTTTTTT. It codes for CASSKTGNEKLFF.

The J gene is TRBJ2-2, the V gene TRBV9, with 11 bases identical to TRBD2. The CDR3 runs to 15 residues. Germline loops: CDR1 SGDLS, CDR2 YYNGEE. The V segment lost 4 bases and the J segment 5 bases; nucleotides outside the gene matches: 4. The CDR3: CASSPRTSGTGELFF. CDR3 nucleotide sequence: TGTGCCAGCAGCCCCCGGACTAGCGGGACCGGGGAGCTGTTTTTT. The full variable domain, with the rest looked up from reference TRBV9 and TRBJ2-2, is DSGVTQTPKHLITATGQRVTLRCSPRSGDLSVYWYQQSLDQGLQFLIQYYNGEERAKGNILERFSAQQFPDLHSELNLSSLELGDSALYFCASSPRTSGTGELFFGEGSRLTVL.

V and J are TRBV7-2 and TRBJ1-2, with a weak D call TRBD1 (5 bases). V lost 5 bases to trimming and J lost 5 bases, with 18 bases between them. CDR1 is SGHTA and CDR2 is FQGNSA in the germline V gene. The CDR3 extends over 15 amino acids. In DNA, the CDR3 is TGTGCCAGCAGCGCGGGGCGGAGCGTTTCTTATGGCTACACCTTC. Its translation is CASSAGRSVSYGYTF. Full variable domain (remainder filled in from reference TRBV7-2 and TRBJ1-2): GAGVSQSPSNKVTEKGKDVELRCDPISGHTALYWYRQSLGQGLEFLIYFQGNSAPDKSGLPSDRFSAERTGGSVSTLTIQRTQQEDSAVYLCASSAGRSVSYGYTFGSGTRLTVV.

This chain connects TRBV3-1 (or the pseudogene TRBV3-2) to TRBJ1-3, with a possible D match to TRBD1 (5 bases). Germline V gene sequence: CDR1 LGHDT, CDR2 YNNKEL (reference sequence). V shed 4 bases and J shed 2 bases, with 12 bases lying between them. The CDR3 has 15 amino acids. The CDR3 DNA reads as TGTGCCAGCAGCCGGAACCAGGGAACTGGAAACACCATATATTTT. It yields the protein CASSRNQGTGNTIYF.

The chain uses TRBV19 and TRBJ1-1, with D maybe TRBD1 (6 bases). Deletions cut 3 bases from V and 6 bases from J, with 8 bases between. Germline loops: CDR1 LNHDA, CDR2 SQIVND (reference sequence). The CDR3 sequence is 12 residues long. In nucleotides, the CDR3 is TGTGCCAGTAGTATGTGGACAGCTGAAGCTTTCTTT. It yields the protein CASSMWTAEAFF.

This clone has just one count. The CDR3 DNA follows: TGTGCCAGCAGTGTCACAGGACAGGGGAAGAACACTGAAGCTTTCTTT. Amino acids: CASSVTGQGKNTEAFF. The rearrangement joins TRBV6-1 to TRBJ1-1; 9 bases are shared with TRBD1. V lost 4 bases to trimming and J lost 1 base; unmatched junction nucleotides: 7. This CDR3 contains 16 residues. CDR1 is MNHNS, CDR2 SASEGT, per germline.

The chain carries TRBV6-5 and TRBJ1-2; 7 bases match TRBD1. V dropped 5 bases and J dropped 0; count of bases not matched to a gene: 3. From germline, CDR1 is MNHEY and CDR2 SVGAGI. The CDR3 has 14 residues. CDR3 nucleotides: TGTGCCAGCAGTCCAGGGGGATCTAACTATGGCTACACCTTC. This encodes CASSPGGSNYGYTF.

The rearrangement uses TRBV30 and TRBJ1-6; no clear D. CDR3 length equals 13 residues. The V gene lost 5 bases and the J gene lost 5 bases, with 10 bases spanning the gap. Germline V gene lookup returns CDR1 GTSNPN and CDR2 SVGIG (reference sequence). For the CDR3, the DNA is TGTGCCTGGGTCGAGGTTAATAATTCACCCCTCCACTTT. This sequence encodes CAWVEVNNSPLHF.

The chain uses TRBV7-9 and TRBJ2-5; 11 bases line up with TRBD2. Trimming took 4 bases from V and 2 from J; bases not matched to a gene: 12. Germline V gene lookup returns CDR1 SEHNR and CDR2 FQNEAQ (reference sequence). This CDR3 has 18 residues. Here the CDR3 reads CASSSLRLAGRSQETQYF. The DNA for the CDR3 is TGTGCCAGCAGCTCTTTGCGACTAGCGGGGCGGTCACAAGAGACCCAGTACTTC.

This clone has only one observation. The chain combines TRBV18 with TRBJ1-1, with D unresolved. Deletions cut 0 bases from V and 4 bases from J, with 6 bases between. The germline V gene has CDR1 KGHSH and CDR2 LQKENI. The CDR3 covers 13 residues. CDR3 DNA sequence: TGTGCCAGCTCACCACCATCCATCACTGAAGCTTTCTTT. It specifies CASSPPSITEAFF.

As regards this clone: This sample also contains other DNA sequences that code for the same CDR3. Here the CDR3 reads CASSSFDRENTEAFF. CDR3 nucleotides: TGCGCCAGCAGCTCCTTCGACAGAGAGAACACTGAAGCTTTCTTT. The chain links TRBV5-1 to TRBJ1-1, with D perhaps TRBD1 (5 bases). Trimming left V 3 bases short and J 1 base short, with 13 bases between. Looked up from germline, CDR1 is SGHRS and CDR2 is YFSETQ. This CDR3 has 15 residues.